The 3 T cell receptor beta chains given below trace back to one sample, sequenced in a study of shared clonotypes between healthy human individuals. TCRdb's table, derived via immunoSEQ multiplex PCR, lists solely in-frame clones and lacks some. The data contain about 2 million clones, just under 95% of them singletons. Naive-designated CD8 cells lacked CD45RO, were positively enriched for CCR7, and omitted terminally differentiated effector memory CD45RA+ cells. The sequenced sample consisted of naive CD8+ T cells sorted from blood. These receptors originate from a man younger than 35 in good health.

This clone appeared once. CDR3 coding DNA: TGTGCCAGCAGCGTGGGGGGAATAAGCTCCTACGAGCAGTACTTC. This encodes CASSVGGISSYEQYF. J is TRBJ2-7 and V is TRBV9; D is perhaps TRBD2 (6 bases). CDR1 and CDR2 (germline): SGDLS, YYNGEE. The CDR3 consists of 15 residues. Trimming stripped 2 bases from V and 0 bases from J, with 12 bases between.

The chain recombines TRBV29-1 with TRBJ2-2, with D hard to call. The CDR3 extends over 12 amino acids. Germline V gives CDR1 SQVTM, CDR2 ANQGSEA. The V and J ends lost 4 bases and 6 bases respectively, with 9 bases between them. This CDR3 reads CSVVGPSGELFF. As DNA, the CDR3 is TGCAGCGTTGTAGGGCCGTCCGGGGAGCTGTTTTTT.

This sequence joins TRBV19 and TRBJ1-2, with a weak D call TRBD1 (6 bases). This CDR3 region has 18 residues. Deletions cut 6 bases from V and 0 bases from J, with 23 bases between. From germline, CDR1 is LNHDA and CDR2 SQIVND (reference sequence). The CDR3 here is CASRQPSKQGPANYGYTF. The CDR3 nucleotides read TGTGCCAGTAGACAACCCTCCAAACAGGGACCCGCTAACTATGGCTACACCTTC.